A selection of T cell receptor beta chains follows, all from one sample in a study of patients and donors after allogeneic stem cell transplantation. TCRdb itself ran the RT-PCR reads through MiXCR, one entry per CDR3 protein. This table holds more than 150,000 distinct CDR3 sequences, 41% found once. Sequenced: blood, either unsorted or a sorted T cell fraction (not recorded which). These receptors originate from a human donor who was either an allogeneic HSCT recipient or a stem cell or donor lymphocyte infusion donor (not recorded which). It is not recorded whose cells these are; they may come from a transplant donor. Each CDR3 is given with its conserved first and last residue. The order of the fields is clone size, D gene, J gene, V gene, CDR3 protein, CDR3 DNA. The D gene is left open where the match is weak. The listing skips clone size in some rows; elsewhere it reads once, few, many or a size class.

>-|-|TRBJ2-7|TRBV5-6
CASSLAGSLYEQYF
TGTGCCAGCAGCTTGGCCGGGAGTTTGTACGAGCAGTACTTC
>-|-|TRBJ2-7|TRBV20-1
CSASGRIPFYEQYF
TGCAGTGCTAGCGGGAGAATTCCCTTTTACGAGCAGTACTTC
>many|-|TRBJ2-3|TRBV4-3
CASSQARDGLQRGTDTQYF
TGCGCCAGCAGCCAAGCTCGGGACGGTCTCCAACGCGGCACAGATACGCAGTATTTT
>-|TRBD1|TRBJ1-5|TRBV9
CASSDTGQSNQPQHF
TGTGCCAGCAGCGATACGGGACAGTCCAATCAGCCCCAGCATTTT
>-|TRBD2|TRBJ2-1|TRBV14
CASSQGDRTSGDNEQFF
TGTGCCAGCAGCCAAGGCGATCGGACTAGCGGGGACAATGAGCAGTTCTTC
>few|-|TRBJ1-5|TRBV20-1
CSADQGPGQPQHF
TGCAGTGCTGACCAAGGGCCCGGTCAGCCCCAGCATTTT
>few|-|TRBJ2-1|TRBV7-8
CASSFRVVAGPYNEQFF
TGTGCCAGCAGCTTCCGTGTAGTGGCGGGACCTTACAATGAGCAGTTCTTC
>-|-|TRBJ1-4|TRBV28
CASSLTTANEKLFF
TGTGCCAGCAGTTTAACCACCGCTAATGAAAAACTGTTTTTT
>-|-|TRBJ1-2|TRBV6-5
CASSLFIRDSYGYTF
TGTGCCAGCAGCCTCTTTATTCGGGATTCCTATGGCTACACCTTC
>few|TRBD1|TRBJ1-1|TRBV4-1
CASSSGQELNTEAFF
TGCGCCAGCAGCTCTGGACAGGAGCTGAACACTGAAGCTTTCTTT
>-|TRBD2|TRBJ2-3|TRBV12-3/TRBV12-4
CASSILPGLAGEGTDTQYF
TGTGCCAGCAGTATCCTACCGGGACTAGCGGGTGAGGGGACAGATACGCAGTATTTT
>-|-|TRBJ2-1|TRBV28
CASSYPGGSSYNEQFF
TGTGCCAGCAGTTATCCAGGAGGTAGCTCCTACAATGAGCAGTTCTTC
>-|TRBD1|TRBJ1-6|TRBV7-2
CASSSPPGTGRFSPLHF
TGTGCCAGCAGCTCCCCCCCGGGGACAGGTCGTTTTTCACCCCTCCACTTT
>few|-|TRBJ1-5|TRBV6-1
CASSERPGGNQPQHF
TGTGCCAGCAGTGAACGACCAGGGGGCAATCAGCCCCAGCATTTT
>-|-|TRBJ2-1|TRBV29-1
CSVDRDWGSNEQFF
TGCAGCGTTGATCGGGACTGGGGGTCCAATGAGCAGTTCTTC
>few|-|TRBJ1-5|TRBV10-3
CAISESDQNQPQHF
TGTGCCATCAGTGAGTCGGACCAAAATCAGCCCCAGCATTTT
>-|-|TRBJ1-5|TRBV6-2/TRBV6-3
CASSYDSRSYNQPQHF
TGTGCCAGCAGTTATGATTCCAGGAGCTACAATCAGCCCCAGCATTTT
>-|TRBD1|TRBJ1-1|TRBV7-3
CASSLTGVSSEAFF
TGTGCCAGCAGCTTGACAGGGGTCTCTTCTGAAGCTTTCTTT
>-|-|TRBJ2-1|TRBV5-1
CASSFEDNEQFF
TGCGCCAGCAGCTTCGAGGACAATGAGCAGTTCTTC
>-|-|TRBJ2-4|TRBV5-1
CASSLSRDVDIQYF
TGCGCCAGCAGCTTGTCCAGGGATGTGGACATTCAGTACTTC
>-|TRBD2|TRBJ2-1|TRBV6-1
CASSPFTSGSVTYNEQFF
TGTGCCAGCAGCCCTTTTACTAGCGGGAGTGTTACCTACAATGAGCAGTTCTTC
>-|-|TRBJ2-1|TRBV5-1
CASSPGGEGVF
TGCGCCAGCAGCCCGGGCGGGGAGGGGGTCTTC
>few|-|TRBJ1-1|TRBV3-1
CASSYTRNTEAFF
TGTGCCAGCAGCTACACTCGAAACACTGAAGCTTTCTTT
>few|-|TRBJ2-3|TRBV15
CATSRAGTTQYF
TGTGCCACCAGCAGAGCCGGGACTACGCAGTATTTT
>few|-|TRBJ1-1|TRBV9
CASSVVGGPEAFF
TGTGCCAGCAGCGTAGTGGGAGGGCCTGAAGCTTTCTTT
>few|-|TRBJ1-2|TRBV20-1
CSAIPSFFADYGYTF
TGCAGTGCTATCCCCTCGTTCTTCGCGGACTATGGCTACACCTTC
>-|-|TRBJ2-1|TRBV6-5
CASSYGGGNVNEQFF
TGTGCCAGCAGTTACGGAGGGGGAAATGTGAATGAGCAGTTCTTC
>-|-|TRBJ1-1|TRBV27
CASRQAGYTEAFF
TGTGCCAGCAGACAGGCGGGGTACACTGAAGCTTTCTTT
>-|-|TRBJ1-3|TRBV12-3/TRBV12-4
CASSLVTPGNTIYF
TGTGCCAGCAGTTTGGTAACGCCTGGAAACACCATATATTTT
>-|-|TRBJ2-7|TRBV9
CASSVGVENYEQYF
TGTGCCAGCAGCGTAGGGGTAGAAAACTACGAGCAGTACTTC
>-|-|TRBJ1-5|TRBV7-2
CASSLQSSNQPQHF
TGTGCCAGCAGCTTACAAAGTAGCAATCAGCCCCAGCATTTT
>few|TRBD1|TRBJ1-3|TRBV6-5
CASSYSGQRNTIYF
TGTGCCAGCAGTTACTCGGGACAGAGAAACACCATATATTTT
>-|TRBD1|TRBJ1-2|TRBV6-6
CASNDRGGGYTF
TGTGCCAGCAACGACAGGGGCGGCGGCTACACCTTC
>few|-|TRBJ1-4|TRBV2
CASTRGNTEKLFF
TGTGCCAGCACTCGTGGGAATACCGAAAAACTGTTTTTT
>-|-|TRBJ1-5|TRBV25-1
CASSQAGINQPQHF
TGTGCCAGCAGTCAGGCAGGCATCAATCAGCCCCAGCATTTT
>-|-|TRBJ1-2|TRBV9
CASSPGEALFNYGYTF
TGTGCCAGCAGCCCGGGAGAAGCTCTATTCAACTATGGCTACACCTTC
>-|TRBD1|TRBJ1-2|TRBV6-5
CASSFAGTGAIYGYTF
TGTGCCAGCAGTTTTGCCGGGACAGGGGCTATCTATGGCTACACCTTC
>few|TRBD2|TRBJ2-1|TRBV12-3/TRBV12-4
CASSLRAGVTYNEQFF
TGTGCCAGCAGTTTACGAGCGGGAGTTACCTACAATGAGCAGTTCTTC